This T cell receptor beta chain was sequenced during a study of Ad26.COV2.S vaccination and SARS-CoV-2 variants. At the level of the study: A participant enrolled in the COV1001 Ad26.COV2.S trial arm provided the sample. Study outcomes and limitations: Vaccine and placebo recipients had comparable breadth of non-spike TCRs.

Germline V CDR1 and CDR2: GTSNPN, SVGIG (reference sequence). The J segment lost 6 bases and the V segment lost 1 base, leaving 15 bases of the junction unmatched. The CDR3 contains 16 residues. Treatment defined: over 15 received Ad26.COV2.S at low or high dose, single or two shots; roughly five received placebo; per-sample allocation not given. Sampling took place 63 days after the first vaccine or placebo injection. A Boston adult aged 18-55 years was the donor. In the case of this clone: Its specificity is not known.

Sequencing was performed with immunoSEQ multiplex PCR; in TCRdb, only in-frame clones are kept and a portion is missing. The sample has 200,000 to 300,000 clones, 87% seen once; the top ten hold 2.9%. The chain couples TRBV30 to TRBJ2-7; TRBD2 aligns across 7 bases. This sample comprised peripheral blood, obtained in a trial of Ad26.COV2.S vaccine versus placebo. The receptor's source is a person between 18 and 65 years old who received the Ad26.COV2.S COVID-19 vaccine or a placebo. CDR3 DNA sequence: TGTGCCTGGAGTGCCGAGGGCTACGCGGGAGTTGGCGAGCAGTACGTC. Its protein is CAWSAEGYAGVGEQYV.